This T cell receptor (beta chain) originates from a study of graft-versus-host responses after intestinal transplantation (dated by TCRdb to 2020 to 2022). A note on the overall study: Recipients received multivisceral, liver-intestinal, or isolated intestinal transplants. To identify alloreactive clones, pre-transplant mixed lymphocyte reaction products were sequenced and compared with unstimulated pre-transplant donor and recipient T cells. Samples from a few later patients were sequenced in-house on an Illumina MiSeq with MiXCR processing rather than by the commercial service. After intestinal transplantation, graft-versus-host and host-versus-graft alloreactive T cell clones were followed in the graft, circulation and bone marrow using bulk TCR-beta CDR3 sequencing. A cohort of 20 to 25 intestinal transplant recipients, including one retransplant, was enrolled, and 3 patients lacking pretransplant specimens were excluded. Every recipient was given anti-thymocyte globulin induction, then maintenance tacrolimus and steroids for 2 to 3 years. Donor T cell macrochimerism was defined as a peak of at least 4% donor T cells among recipient peripheral blood mononuclear cells.

Libraries came from the immunoSEQ multiplex PCR assay. For most patients, genomic DNA was isolated using the Qiagen DNeasy Blood and Tissue Kit and was shipped frozen to Adaptive Biotechnologies for TCR sequencing. For most patients, genomic DNA was subjected to high-throughput TCR-beta CDR3 sequencing by Adaptive Biotechnologies. The paper's data handling went like this. Adaptive's ImmunoSEQ software supplied the TCR sequencing data for 18 patients, while MiXCR and VDJtools were used to process a few other patients. To correct CD4 versus CD8 sorting errors, any sequence found in both subsets at a frequency ratio below 5:1 was removed. Because the origin of CDR3 nucleotide sequences shared between donor and recipient could not be assigned, those sequences were removed. Alloreactive clones required at least 2-fold expansion over unstimulated cells and minimum CFSE-low frequency of 0.002% (template counts) or 0.001% (read counts). Clones detected in sequenced pre-transplant spleen, lymph node, or MLR CFSE-low populations of the donor or recipient were defined as mappable. Cumulative frequency of alloreactive clones was calculated as a percentage of all sequences weighted by copy number. Held by TCRdb, this immuneACCESS table contains in-frame sequences only and omits some clones. Under half of the omission traces to an unresolved V gene where checked; the cause of the rest is unknown. V and J calls and clone size are those listed in that table; D and trimming were worked out from the DNA. The sample table shows about 92,000 clones, and under 95% are seen once. The top ten clones comprise around 5.8% of the sample.

The germline V gene yields LGHNA for CDR1 and YNFKEQ for CDR2. From the cysteine through the phenylalanine, the CDR3 covers 16 amino acids. This entry keeps only the CDR3 DNA: 48 bases, framed from base 1. The germline V end is reduced by 0 bases and the J end by 3 bases; junction bases left unmatched: 6. The sample's time point, from its label and the paper: cells obtained before transplantation from donor or recipient. CD3+CD4+ and CD3+CD8+ populations were FACS-sorted from unstimulated pre-transplant donor and recipient cells taken from spleen or lymph nodes. Comments on this clone: Its antigen remains unidentified. Base qualities are not at hand, and no much larger clone is one base apart.

The study at large found these results: Early after transplant, peak levels of circulating GvH clones were associated with declines in HvG clones. High GvH to HvG T cell clonal ratios were observed in the allografts of patients with donor T cell macrochimerism. The conclusions were limited by the relatively low number and heterogeneity of the intestinal transplant patients. GvH clones were detected in recipient bone marrow, and some appeared earlier in ileal mucosa or blood, consistent with an intestinal mucosal origin.

Sequencing used unstimulated CD8+ T cells sorted from spleen or lymph node cells, obtained before intestinal transplant. The chain joins TRBV4-2 to TRBJ2-5, and TRBD2 aligns with 8 junction nucleotides. The clonotype originates from a human donor who received an intestinal transplant. The encoded CDR3 is CASSQDPSGFEETQYF. The DNA sequence follows: TGTGCCAGCAGCCAAGATCCTAGCGGGTTCGAAGAGACCCAGTACTTC.